This T cell receptor (beta chain) was obtained from a study of OX40 agonist ivuxolimab in advanced cancers. Study information: Enrollees could have had prior anti-PD-1, anti-PD-L1 or anti-CTLA-4 therapy, which 30% to 50% had received.

As regards this clone: Its matching antigen is unknown.

Here immunoSEQ multiplex PCR was the method, and the copy in TCRdb shows in-frame clones only, minus some. This sample carries about 61,000 clones, approximately 92% of them seen once, and the ten largest clones take 23%. Whole-study findings and limits: CD4+ and CD8+ T cells in blood underwent clonal expansion by week 6 at 0.1 to 3.0 mg/kg.

The germline CDR1 and CDR2 sequences are MDHEN and SYDVKM. Trimming shortened V by 5 bases and J by 3 bases, and 11 bases separated the two germline ends. The CDR3 has 15 amino acids. This TCR was recovered from an adult with an advanced solid tumor such as melanoma, head and neck, liver or kidney cancer. This sequence joins TRBV28 and TRBJ1-6; no clear D gene. The starting material was CD4+ or CD8+ T cells sorted from blood, obtained in a trial of the OX40 agonist ivuxolimab. The CDR3 nucleotides are TGTGCCAGCAGTACCGACTACAACTATAATTCACCCCTCCACTTT. Protein: CASSTDYNYNSPLHF.